This T cell receptor (beta chain) is drawn from a study of blood T cell repertoires in COVID-19. The CDR3 spans 15 residues. J gave up 11 bases and V 7 bases, and 10 bases lay outside the gene matches. Germline V gives CDR1 SNHLY, CDR2 FYNNEI. The repertoire was sequenced with immunoSEQ multiplex PCR; TCRdb's copy has only in-frame clones and lacks some. The repertoire holds about 170,000 clones, with over 80% as singletons. The chain links TRBV2 to TRBJ1-6, with TRBD1 matching over 11 bases. What was sequenced was peripheral blood. This TCR came from a woman aged 80 or older with COVID-19, enrolled during active disease. This chain's CDR3 is CASISTGTGGAPLHF. For the CDR3, the DNA is TGTGCCAGCATTAGTACCGGGACAGGGGGTGCACCCCTCCACTTT.